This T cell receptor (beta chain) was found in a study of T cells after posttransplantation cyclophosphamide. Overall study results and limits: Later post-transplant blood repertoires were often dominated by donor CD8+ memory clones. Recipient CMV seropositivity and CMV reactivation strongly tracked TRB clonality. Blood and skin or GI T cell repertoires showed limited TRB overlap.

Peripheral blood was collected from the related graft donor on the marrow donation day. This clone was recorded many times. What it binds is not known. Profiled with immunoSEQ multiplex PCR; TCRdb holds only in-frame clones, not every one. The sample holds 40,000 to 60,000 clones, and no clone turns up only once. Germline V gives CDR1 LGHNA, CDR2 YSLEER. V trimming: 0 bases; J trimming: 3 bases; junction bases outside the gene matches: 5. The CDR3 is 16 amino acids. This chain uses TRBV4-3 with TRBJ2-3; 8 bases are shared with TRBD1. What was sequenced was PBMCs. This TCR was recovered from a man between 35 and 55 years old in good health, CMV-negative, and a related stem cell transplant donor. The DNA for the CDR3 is TGCGCCAGCAGCCAAGAGACAGGGGAAGGGACAGATACGCAGTATTTT. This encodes CASSQETGEGTDTQYF.